This T cell receptor (beta chain) stems from a study of vaccination effects on CD4 cells after COVID-19. Using viral peptide pools, the ViraFEST assay grew out antigen-specific CD4+ T cells prior to sequencing. Culture lasted about 11 days before CD4+ T cell isolation. Nucleocapsid antibody tests were negative, and the vaccine recipients had no prior SARS-CoV-2 infection. Researchers swapped half the medium for IL-2 medium on both days 3 and 7. Study-wide points: Clones induced by infection and by vaccine showed marked clonal contraction late after vaccination.

To note about this clone: Its antigen is not identified.

Trimming removed 4 bases from V and 4 bases from J; junction bases left unmatched: 9. Germline V gene sequence: CDR1 SGHDT, CDR2 YYEEEE. The CDR3 totals 15 residues. The table came from immunoSEQ multiplex PCR; TCRdb's copy has only in-frame clones and leaves some out. The sample shows tens of thousands of clones, approximately 72% of them seen only once. Sequencing used CD4+ T cells from PBMCs cultured with HCoV-NL63 spike peptides, obtained before COVID-19 vaccination. This receptor was taken from a human donor who received a COVID-19 vaccine. The chain uses TRBV5-6 and TRBJ2-7, with 9 bases aligning to TRBD1. The CDR3 sequence is CASSNRRQGGYEQYV. CDR3 coding DNA: TGTGCCAGCAGCAACCGACGACAGGGGGGGTACGAGCAGTACGTC.